The text below deals with one TCR beta chain. No antigen is known for it. Other DNA sequences within the sample encode an identical CDR3. Only in-frame clones appear in the TCRdb table, and some are missing; sequencing was by immunoSEQ multiplex PCR. Found here are approximately 82,000 clones, 88% of them singletons; the top ten hold less than 0.85%. CDR3 size: 12 residues. The V gene's germline CDR1 is LNHDA and CDR2 SQIVND (reference sequence). Deletions cut 3 bases from V and 4 bases from J, with 4 bases between. The source of the sample is a study of OX40 agonist ivuxolimab in advanced cancers. Study background: A male proportion of approximately 83% was recorded, with mean age about 60 years and range about 23 to 80.

Blood sampling took place at baseline, cycle 4 day 1, and cycle 7 day 1. Study-wide results and limits: Near-lowest levels of clonal expansion characterized partial responders at 0.1-3.0 mg/kg.

The chain links TRBV19 to TRBJ2-1, with unresolved D. The source of this sequence is an adult with an advanced solid tumor such as melanoma, head and neck, liver or kidney cancer. The sample here was CD4+ or CD8+ T cells sorted from blood, taken in a trial of the OX40 agonist ivuxolimab. This CDR3 reads CASSIPYNEQFF. The CDR3 DNA sequence: TGTGCCAGTAGTATCCCTTACAATGAGCAGTTCTTC.